This T cell receptor beta chain was sequenced in a study of response to subunit inactivated influenza vaccine. Via MiXCR, TCRdb re-called the RT-PCR reads, giving one row per CDR3 protein. This sample has over 150,000 distinct CDR3 sequences, with around 10% found just once. V gave up 6 bases and J gave up 1 base, with 19 bases separating them. Looked up from germline, CDR1 is DFQATT and CDR2 is SNEGSKA (reference sequence). The CDR3 spans 16 residues. The specimen comprised CD8+ T cells sorted from PBMCs, sampled roughly 24 months after vaccination. This clonotype was obtained from a man aged 50 to 69 who received an inactivated influenza vaccine. The chain couples TRBV20-1 to TRBJ1-5, with D possibly TRBD1 on 5 matching bases. The chain's CDR3 is CSAVPGRAWSNQPQHF. As DNA, the CDR3 is TGCAGTGCGGTACCCGGCAGGGCTTGGAGCAATCAGCCCCAGCATTTT.